These 10 T cell receptor beta chains share one sample of origin, sequenced in a study of beta chain features in type 1 diabetes. Sequencing targeted expressed TCRB transcripts, as all isolated RNA had been reverse transcribed. Generated by immunoSEQ multiplex PCR, the TCRdb table keeps only in-frame clones and is missing some. The sample has about 360,000 clones, 10% to 15% seen once. The source material was naive CD4+ T cells from blood. These receptors were obtained from a man younger than 35 in good health.

The J gene is TRBJ2-1, the V gene TRBV19, with 10 bases fitting TRBD2. Germline CDR1 LNHDA, CDR2 SQIVND (reference sequence). V shed 5 bases and J 0 bases; nucleotides not matched to a gene: 7. The CDR3 sequence is 17 residues long. The CDR3, as DNA: TGTGCCAGTAGTTCCGGACTAGCGGATTTCTCCTACAATGAGCAGTTCTTC. Protein sequence: CASSSGLADFSYNEQFF.

The chain couples TRBV7-3 to TRBJ2-7, with 9 bases fitting TRBD1. The V gene's germline CDR1 is SGHTA and CDR2 FQGTGA. J was trimmed by 2 bases and V by 8 bases; bases with no gene match: 1. The CDR3 runs to 12 residues. The CDR3 is CASGTGTYEQYF. The CDR3 nucleotides read TGTGCCAGCGGGACAGGGACCTACGAGCAGTACTTC.

This clone was found a few times. The chain combines TRBV14 with TRBJ2-3, with D unresolved. CDR1 is SGHDN, CDR2 FVKESK, per germline. Trimming shortened V by 0 bases and J by 2 bases, and 12 bases separated the two germline ends. The CDR3 extends over 16 amino acids. CDR3 coding DNA: TGTGCCAGCAGCCAAGACATCGACATATCCACAGATACGCAGTATTTT. Amino acid sequence: CASSQDIDISTDTQYF.

The V call is TRBV4-3, the J call TRBJ2-7, with 12 bases identical to TRBD1. Per germline, CDR1 LGHNA and CDR2 YSLEER. V lost 0 bases and J lost 7; bases outside the gene matches: 7. This CDR3 comprises 16 residues. The CDR3 DNA follows: TGCGCCAGCAGCCAAGATGTGGGACAGGGGGCAAGGGAGCAGTACTTC. This gives the protein CASSQDVGQGAREQYF.

This chain links TRBV9 with TRBJ2-5; 8 bases match TRBD2. Trimming at V came to 0 bases and at J to 1 base, leaving 8 bases not matched to a gene. The CDR3 runs to 17 residues. The V gene's germline CDR1 is SGDLS and CDR2 YYNGEE. The CDR3 DNA reads TGTGCCAGCAGCGTAGAGGGTAGCGGGGTAAGCCAAGAGACCCAGTACTTC. It codes for CASSVEGSGVSQETQYF.

This clone came up a few times. J is TRBJ1-1 and V is TRBV6-5; D might be TRBD1 (5 bases). With 9 bases removed from V and 0 bases from J, the gap between germline ends came to 11 bases. The CDR3 has 13 amino acids. In germline, CDR1 is MNHEY, CDR2 SVGAGI. CDR3 loop: CASTQGMNTEAFF. The CDR3, as DNA: TGTGCCAGTACTCAGGGCATGAACACTGAAGCTTTCTTT.

J is TRBJ2-5 and V is TRBV4-2; 8 nucleotides match TRBD1. With V trimmed by 0 bases and J by 4 bases, 10 bases remained unmatched. The CDR3 sequence is 17 residues long. Germline-derived CDR1 and CDR2 are LGHNA and YNFKEQ. CDR3 amino acids: CASSQDTQWTGRETQYF. CDR3 bases: TGTGCCAGCAGCCAAGATACTCAGTGGACAGGGCGAGAGACCCAGTACTTC.

The V and J genes are TRBV11-3 and TRBJ2-5; D perhaps matches TRBD1 (5 bases). V was trimmed by 5 bases and J by 5 bases, leaving 12 bases between them. This CDR3 region has 13 residues. CDR1 and CDR2 (germline): SGHNT, YENEEA. The CDR3 loop is CASSISGMETQYF. The CDR3 nucleotides are TGTGCCAGCAGCATCTCAGGGATGGAGACCCAGTACTTC. Complete variable domain (other parts from reference TRBV11-3 and TRBJ2-5): EAGVVQSPRYKIIEKKQPVAFWCNPISGHNTLYWYLQNLGQGPELLIRYENEEAVDDSQLPKDRFSAERLKGVDSTLKIQPAELGDSAVYLCASSISGMETQYFGPGTRLLVL.

This clone was recorded a few times. The chain combines TRBV29-1 with TRBJ1-1; no clear D gene. From germline, CDR1 is SQVTM and CDR2 ANQGSEA. V shed 4 bases and J shed 5 bases, with 8 bases lying between them. CDR3 size: 11 residues. The CDR3 DNA sequence: TGCAGCGTTGGGCGGAGTACTGAAGCTTTCTTT. Its translation: CSVGRSTEAFF.

The chain is built from TRBV18 and TRBJ2-7, with D perhaps TRBD2 (5 bases). The CDR3 covers 15 residues. V gave up 1 base and J gave up 6 bases, with 16 bases separating them. The germline V gene encodes CDR1 KGHSH and CDR2 LQKENI. This chain's CDR3 is CASSPLRSSQSEQYF. The DNA for the CDR3 is TGTGCCAGCTCACCACTCCGTTCTAGCCAGAGCGAGCAGTACTTC.